This T cell receptor (beta chain) comes out of a study of tumor-infiltrating lymphocytes in localized non-small cell lung cancer. This table comes from immunoSEQ multiplex PCR, and its TCRdb copy is limited to in-frame clones, with some not included. The data hold thousands of clones, with roughly 76% observed a single time. In germline, CDR1 is GTSNPN, CDR2 SVGIG (reference sequence). The length of the CDR3 is 12 residues. V was clipped by 0 bases and J by 10 bases, with 11 bases between them. Sequencing used uninvolved lung tissue not adjacent to the tumor. The receptor was isolated from a human donor with non-small cell lung cancer. This chain uses TRBV30 with TRBJ2-3; unclear D gene. The CDR3 loop is CAWSVPASPQYF. DNA of the CDR3: TGTGCCTGGAGTGTACCAGCGTCACCGCAGTATTTT.